Detailed here is one T cell receptor (beta chain). Antigen unknown. The CDR3 spans 13 residues. V was clipped by 2 bases and J by 1 base, with 6 bases between them. Germline V CDR1 and CDR2: SGHRS, YFSETQ. The table came from immunoSEQ multiplex PCR; TCRdb's copy has only in-frame clones and leaves some out. The sample shows roughly 400,000 clones, 75% to 90% of them seen only once. This sample is part of a study of Ad26.COV2.S vaccination and SARS-CoV-2 variants. Study in general: Recipients of Ad26.COV2.S got it intramuscularly, once or twice 56 days apart. Study-level results: It is possible that the TCR breadth and depth analyses underestimated the total T cell responses.

Treatment indicated: around 19 received Ad26.COV2.S at low or high dose, single or two shots; 5 received placebo; per-sample allocation not given. Collection of the samples took place on day 63 after the first injection of vaccine or placebo. The chain employs TRBV5-1 and TRBJ1-1; D is undetermined. The starting material was peripheral blood, obtained in a trial of Ad26.COV2.S vaccine versus placebo. This TCR was sampled from a person between 18 and 59 years old who received the Ad26.COV2.S COVID-19 vaccine or a placebo. The CDR3 DNA follows: TGCGCCAGCAGCTTAGACACGAACACTGAAGCTTTCTTT. Its protein product is CASSLDTNTEAFF.